One T cell receptor (beta chain) is described in this entry. Its antigen is not identified. TCRdb's table, derived via immunoSEQ multiplex PCR, lists solely in-frame clones and lacks some. The table records around 12,000 clones, roughly 87% of them present only once. The data belong to a study of chemoradiotherapy in HPV16-positive cancers. On the study more broadly: Candidate HPV-specific T-cell clones and common TCR motifs came from functional assays in two HPV16-positive patients.

Overall study results and limits: Functional assays defining HPV-specific T cells used only a couple of HPV16-positive patients.

This CDR3 is 17 amino acids long. Germline V lookup: CDR1 KGHSH, CDR2 LQKENI. Trimming took 3 bases from V and 6 from J; bases not matched to a gene: 10. Specimen: blood, collected from a patient who underwent chemoradiotherapy. This receptor was obtained from a human donor with HPV-associated anogenital cancer. This chain joins TRBV18 and TRBJ2-2; 10 bases line up with TRBD1. The CDR3, as DNA: TGTGCCAGCTCACCTTACCCGACAGGGGGCACTGCCGGGGAGCTGTTTTTT. Encoded protein: CASSPYPTGGTAGELFF.